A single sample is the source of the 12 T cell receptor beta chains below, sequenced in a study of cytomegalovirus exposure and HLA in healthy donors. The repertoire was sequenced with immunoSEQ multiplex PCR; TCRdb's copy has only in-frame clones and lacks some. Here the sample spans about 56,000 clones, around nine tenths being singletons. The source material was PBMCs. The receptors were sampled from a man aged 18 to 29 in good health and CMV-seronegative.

The CDR3 loop reads CASSKGDRRDTQYF. The DNA for the CDR3 is TGTGCCAGCAGTAAGGGGGACCGGAGAGATACGCAGTATTTT. The chain uses TRBV11-3 and TRBJ2-3; D may be TRBD1 (6 bases). V was shortened by 6 bases and J by 5 bases, with 15 bases between the two germline ends. There are 14 residues in the CDR3. Per the germline V gene, CDR1 is SGHNT and CDR2 is YENEEA.

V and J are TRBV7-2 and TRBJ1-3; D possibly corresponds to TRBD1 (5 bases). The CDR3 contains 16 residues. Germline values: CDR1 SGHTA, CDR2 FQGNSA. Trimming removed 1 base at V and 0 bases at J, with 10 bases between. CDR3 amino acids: CASSLGGPYSGNTIYF. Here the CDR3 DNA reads TGTGCCAGCAGCTTAGGGGGCCCGTACTCTGGAAACACCATATATTTT.

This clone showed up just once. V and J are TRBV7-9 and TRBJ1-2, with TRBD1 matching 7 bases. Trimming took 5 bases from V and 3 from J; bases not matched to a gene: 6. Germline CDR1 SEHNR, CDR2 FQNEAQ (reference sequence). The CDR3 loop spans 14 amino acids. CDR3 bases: TGTGCCAGCAGCCCTCCAGACAGGGACTATGGCTACACCTTC. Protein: CASSPPDRDYGYTF.

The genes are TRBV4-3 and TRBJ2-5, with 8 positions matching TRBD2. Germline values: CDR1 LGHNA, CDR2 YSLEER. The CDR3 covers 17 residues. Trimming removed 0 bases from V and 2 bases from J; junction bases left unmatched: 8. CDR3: CASSQDLVPSGQETQYF. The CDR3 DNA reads TGCGCCAGCAGCCAAGATCTAGTTCCTAGCGGGCAAGAGACCCAGTACTTC.

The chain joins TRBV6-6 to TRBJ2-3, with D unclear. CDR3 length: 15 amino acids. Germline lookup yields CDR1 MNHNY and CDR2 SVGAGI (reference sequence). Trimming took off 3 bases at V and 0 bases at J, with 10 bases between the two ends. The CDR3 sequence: CASSYVRRSTDTQYF. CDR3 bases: TGTGCCAGCAGTTATGTTCGTCGTAGCACAGATACGCAGTATTTT.

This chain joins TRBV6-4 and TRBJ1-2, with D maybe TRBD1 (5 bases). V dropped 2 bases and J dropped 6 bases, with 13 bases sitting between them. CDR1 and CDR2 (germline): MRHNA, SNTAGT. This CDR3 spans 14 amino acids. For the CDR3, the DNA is TGTGCCAGCAGTGACCTCTCCAGGGTCAATGGCTACACCTTC. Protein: CASSDLSRVNGYTF.

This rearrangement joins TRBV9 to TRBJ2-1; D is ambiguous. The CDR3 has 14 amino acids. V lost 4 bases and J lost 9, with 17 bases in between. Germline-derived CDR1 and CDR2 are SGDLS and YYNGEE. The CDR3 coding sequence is TGTGCCAGCAGCCCCATGAGGATCCCGGCTGAGCAGTTCTTC. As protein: CASSPMRIPAEQFF.

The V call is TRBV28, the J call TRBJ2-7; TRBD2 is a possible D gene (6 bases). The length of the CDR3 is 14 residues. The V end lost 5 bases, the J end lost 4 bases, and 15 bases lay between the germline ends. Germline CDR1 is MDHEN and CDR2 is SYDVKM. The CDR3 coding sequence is TGTGCCAGCAGTCCCATAGCGGATGATTACGAGCAGTACTTC. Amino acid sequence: CASSPIADDYEQYF.

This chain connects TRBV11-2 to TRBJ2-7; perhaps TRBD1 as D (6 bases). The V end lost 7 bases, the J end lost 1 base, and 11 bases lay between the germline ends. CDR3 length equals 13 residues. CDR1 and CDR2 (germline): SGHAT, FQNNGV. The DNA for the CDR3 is TGTGCCAGCACCCGAGGGGGATCCTACGAGCAGTACTTC. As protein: CASTRGGSYEQYF.

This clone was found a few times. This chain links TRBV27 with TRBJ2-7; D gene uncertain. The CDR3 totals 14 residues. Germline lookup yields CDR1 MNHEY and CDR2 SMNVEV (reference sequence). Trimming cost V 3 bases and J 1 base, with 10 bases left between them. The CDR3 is CASSFQVSSYEQYF. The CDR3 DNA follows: TGTGCCAGCAGTTTCCAGGTTTCATCCTACGAGCAGTACTTC.

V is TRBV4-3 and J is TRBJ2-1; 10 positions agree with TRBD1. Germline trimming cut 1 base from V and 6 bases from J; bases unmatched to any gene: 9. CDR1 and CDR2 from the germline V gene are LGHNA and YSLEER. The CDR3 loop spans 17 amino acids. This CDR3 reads CASSQGDPGQGFNEQFF. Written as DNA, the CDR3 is TGCGCCAGCAGCCAAGGAGACCCGGGACAGGGGTTCAATGAGCAGTTCTTC.

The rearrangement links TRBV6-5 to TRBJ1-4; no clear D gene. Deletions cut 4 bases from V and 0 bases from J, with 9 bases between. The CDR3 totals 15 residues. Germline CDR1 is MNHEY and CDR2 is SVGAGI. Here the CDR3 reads CASSSTAATNEKLFF. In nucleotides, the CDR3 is TGTGCCAGCAGTTCGACTGCTGCAACTAATGAAAAACTGTTTTTT.